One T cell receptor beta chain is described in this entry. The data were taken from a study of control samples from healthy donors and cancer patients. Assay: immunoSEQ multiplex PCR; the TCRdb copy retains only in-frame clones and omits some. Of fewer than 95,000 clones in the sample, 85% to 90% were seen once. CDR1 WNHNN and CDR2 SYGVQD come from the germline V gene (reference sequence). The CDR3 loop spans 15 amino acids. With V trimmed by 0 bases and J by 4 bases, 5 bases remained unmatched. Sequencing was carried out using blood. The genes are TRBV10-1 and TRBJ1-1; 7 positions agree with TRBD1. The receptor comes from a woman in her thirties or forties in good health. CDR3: CASSESRAGGTEAFF. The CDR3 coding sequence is TGCGCCAGCAGTGAGTCGAGGGCAGGGGGCACTGAAGCTTTCTTT.